The clone carrying this T cell receptor beta chain came up many times. The target antigen is unknown. This record comes from a study of read filtering for tumor transcriptome and immune sequencing. In the study overall: The cohort had about 16 men and roughly 13 women aged roughly 40 to 90, mean about 66 years. Fewer than 10 patients were R-ISS I, 16 were R-ISS II, about seven were R-ISS III. Study results and limitations: Without single-read clonotypes, shared clonotype proportions correlated more between IR-seq and RNA-seq. In IR-seq, single-read clonotypes were 70% to 85% of clonotypes but roughly 3.5% of reads.

Trimming shortened V by 4 bases and J by 16 bases, and 14 bases separated the two germline ends. The CDR3 has 11 residues. CDR1 is SNHLY, CDR2 FYNNEI, per germline. The library was built from about 400 ng RNA with molecular barcoded adaptors for alpha/delta and beta/gamma chains. One entry per CDR3 protein results from TCRdb running MiXCR on the reads. Counted here are about 90,000 distinct CDR3 sequences, approximately 13% occurring once; the ten biggest clones make up about 16%. What was sequenced was a population of CD138-negative cells sorted from bone marrow. This receptor was taken from a donor over 35 with multiple myeloma. The genes are TRBV2 and TRBJ1-5; possible D gene TRBD1, 6 bases. Here the CDR3 reads CASSVGTLLHF. CDR3 bases: TGTGCCAGCAGTGTGGGGACACTCCTTCATTTT.